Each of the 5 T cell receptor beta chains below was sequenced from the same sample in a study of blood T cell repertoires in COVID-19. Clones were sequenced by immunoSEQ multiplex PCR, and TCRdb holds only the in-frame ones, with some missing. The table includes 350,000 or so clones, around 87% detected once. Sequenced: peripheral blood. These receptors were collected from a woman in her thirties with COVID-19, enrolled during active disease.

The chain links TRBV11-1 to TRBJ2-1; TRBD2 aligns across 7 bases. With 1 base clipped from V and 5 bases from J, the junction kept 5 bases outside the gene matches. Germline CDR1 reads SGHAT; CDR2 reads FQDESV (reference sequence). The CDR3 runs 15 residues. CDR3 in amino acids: CASSLEGGRNNEQFF. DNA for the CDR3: TGTGCCAGCAGCTTAGAGGGAGGGCGTAACAATGAGCAGTTCTTC.

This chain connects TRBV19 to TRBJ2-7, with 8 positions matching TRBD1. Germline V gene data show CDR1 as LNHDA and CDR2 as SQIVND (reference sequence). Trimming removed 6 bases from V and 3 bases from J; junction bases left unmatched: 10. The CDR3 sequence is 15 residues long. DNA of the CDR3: TGTGCCAGTAGACCAGGAGGACAGGGTTTCTACGAGCAGTACTTC. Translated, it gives CASRPGGQGFYEQYF.

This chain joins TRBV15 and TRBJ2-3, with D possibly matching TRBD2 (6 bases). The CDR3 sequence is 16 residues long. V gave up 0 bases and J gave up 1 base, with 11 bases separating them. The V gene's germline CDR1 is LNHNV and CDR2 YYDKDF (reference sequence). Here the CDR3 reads CATSRDRELGTDTQYF. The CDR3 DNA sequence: TGTGCCACCAGCAGAGATCGGGAGTTGGGCACAGATACGCAGTATTTT.

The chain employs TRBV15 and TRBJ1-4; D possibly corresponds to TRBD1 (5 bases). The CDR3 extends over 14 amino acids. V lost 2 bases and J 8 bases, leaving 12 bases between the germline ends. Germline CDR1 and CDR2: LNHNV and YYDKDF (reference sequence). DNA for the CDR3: TGTGCCACCAGCAGACCCCAGACAGCCGAAAAACTGTTTTTT. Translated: CATSRPQTAEKLFF. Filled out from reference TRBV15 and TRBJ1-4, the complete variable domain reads DAMVIQNPRYQVTQFGKPVTLSCSQTLNHNVMYWYQQKSSQAPKLLFHYYDKDFNNEADTPDNFQSRRPNTSFCFLDIRSPGLGDTAMYLCATSRPQTAEKLFFGSGTQLSVL.

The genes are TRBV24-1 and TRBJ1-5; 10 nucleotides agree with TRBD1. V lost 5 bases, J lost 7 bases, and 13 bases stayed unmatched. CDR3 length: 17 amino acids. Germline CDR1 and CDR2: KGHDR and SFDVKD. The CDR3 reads CATSASTDRGWKQPQHF. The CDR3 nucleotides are TGTGCCACCAGTGCCTCTACGGACAGGGGGTGGAAACAGCCCCAGCATTTT.